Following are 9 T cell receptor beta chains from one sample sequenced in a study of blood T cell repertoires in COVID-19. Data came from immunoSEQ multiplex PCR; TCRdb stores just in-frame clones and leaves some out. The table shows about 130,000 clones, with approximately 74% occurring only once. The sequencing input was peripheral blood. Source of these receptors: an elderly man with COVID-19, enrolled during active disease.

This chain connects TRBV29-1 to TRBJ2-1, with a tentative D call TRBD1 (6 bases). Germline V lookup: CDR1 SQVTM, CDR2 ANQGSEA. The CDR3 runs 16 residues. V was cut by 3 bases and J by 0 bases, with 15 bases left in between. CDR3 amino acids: CSVEGAVRSSYNEQFF. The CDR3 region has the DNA TGCAGCGTTGAGGGGGCGGTCCGGAGCTCCTACAATGAGCAGTTCTTC.

CDR3 sequence (DNA): TGTGCCAGTAGTATAAAGAGGACTTGGGGACAGGGGACGGATCAGCCCCAGCATTTT. Its translation: CASSIKRTWGQGTDQPQHF. The chain couples TRBV19 to TRBJ1-5; TRBD1 matches at 10 bases. This CDR3 contains 19 residues. Germline loops: CDR1 LNHDA, CDR2 SQIVND (reference sequence). Trimming at V came to 2 bases and at J to 5 bases, leaving 15 bases not matched to a gene.

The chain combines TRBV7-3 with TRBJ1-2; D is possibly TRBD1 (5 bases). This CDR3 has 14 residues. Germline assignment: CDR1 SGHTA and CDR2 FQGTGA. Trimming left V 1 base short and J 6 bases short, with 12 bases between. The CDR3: CASSLSSREDGYTF. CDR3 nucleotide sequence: TGTGCCAGCAGCTTAAGTAGCAGGGAGGATGGCTACACCTTC.

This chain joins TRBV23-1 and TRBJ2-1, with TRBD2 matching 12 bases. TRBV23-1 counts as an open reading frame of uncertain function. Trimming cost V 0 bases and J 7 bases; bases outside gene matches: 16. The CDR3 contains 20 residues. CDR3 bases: TGCGCCAGCAGTCAATCTGAGACTAGCGGGAGATGTGGCAAAGGGAATGAGCAGTTCTTC. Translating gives CASSQSETSGRCGKGNEQFF.

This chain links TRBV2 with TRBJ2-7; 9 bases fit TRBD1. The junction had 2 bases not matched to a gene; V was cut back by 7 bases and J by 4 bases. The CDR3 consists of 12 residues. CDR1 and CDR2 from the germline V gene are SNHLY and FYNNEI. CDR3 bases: TGTGCCAGCAAAGACAGGGGGTACGAGCAGTACTTC. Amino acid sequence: CASKDRGYEQYF.

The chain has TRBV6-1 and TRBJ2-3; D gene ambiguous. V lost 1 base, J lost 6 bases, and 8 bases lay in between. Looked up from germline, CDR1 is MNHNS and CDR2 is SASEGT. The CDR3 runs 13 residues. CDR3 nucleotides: TGTGCCAGCAGTGAAGGGGCAGTGGATACGCAGTATTTT. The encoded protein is CASSEGAVDTQYF.

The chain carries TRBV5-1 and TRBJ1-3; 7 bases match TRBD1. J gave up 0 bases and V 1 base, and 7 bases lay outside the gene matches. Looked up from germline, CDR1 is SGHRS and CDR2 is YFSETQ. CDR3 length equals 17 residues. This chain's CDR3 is CASSLSTGRNSGNTIYF. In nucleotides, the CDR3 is TGCGCCAGCAGCTTGTCGACAGGGAGGAACTCTGGAAACACCATATATTTT.

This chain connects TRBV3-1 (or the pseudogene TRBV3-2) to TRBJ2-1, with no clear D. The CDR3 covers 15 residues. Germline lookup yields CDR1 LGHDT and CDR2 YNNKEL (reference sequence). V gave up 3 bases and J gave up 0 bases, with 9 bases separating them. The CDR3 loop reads CASSQQYYSYNEQFF. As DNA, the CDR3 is TGTGCCAGCAGCCAGCAGTATTACTCCTACAATGAGCAGTTCTTC.

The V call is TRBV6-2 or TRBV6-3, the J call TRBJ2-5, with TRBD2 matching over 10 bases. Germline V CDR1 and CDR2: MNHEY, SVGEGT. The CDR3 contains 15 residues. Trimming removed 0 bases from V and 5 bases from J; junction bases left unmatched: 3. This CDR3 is CASSYSASGSETQYF. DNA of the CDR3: TGTGCCAGCAGTTACTCGGCTAGCGGGAGCGAGACCCAGTACTTC.